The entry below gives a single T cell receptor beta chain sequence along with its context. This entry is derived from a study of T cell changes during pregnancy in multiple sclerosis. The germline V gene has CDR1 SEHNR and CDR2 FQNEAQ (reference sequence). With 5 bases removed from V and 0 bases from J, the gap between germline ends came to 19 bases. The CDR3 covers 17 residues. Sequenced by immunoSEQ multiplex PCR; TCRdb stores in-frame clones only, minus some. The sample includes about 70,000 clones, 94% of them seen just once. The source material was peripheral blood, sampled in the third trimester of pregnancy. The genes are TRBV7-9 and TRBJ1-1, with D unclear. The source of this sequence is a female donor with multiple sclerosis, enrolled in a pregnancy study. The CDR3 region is CASSAHAAAALNTEAFF. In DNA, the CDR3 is TGTGCCAGCAGCGCGCACGCGGCAGCGGCCCTGAACACTGAAGCTTTCTTT.